Each of the 26 T cell receptor beta chains below was sequenced from the same sample in a study of T cells in Graves' hyperthyroidism and ophthalmopathy. TCR beta CDR3 sequences were amplified from RNA transcripts. HTBI primers were employed in a first-round RT-PCR of the TCR CDR3. TCRdb redid the calling of the multiplex PCR reads with MiXCR, one entry per CDR3 protein. The table lists 750,000 to 950,000 distinct CDR3 sequences, around 38% of them singletons. Sequences were obtained from blood. Every receptor here comes from a man aged 18 to 29 with Graves' hyperthyroidism.

This chain links TRBV7-8 with TRBJ2-2; 10 nucleotides line up with TRBD2. J lost 6 bases, V lost 2 bases, and 6 bases had no gene match. The CDR3 covers 16 residues. CDR1 is SGHVS and CDR2 is FQNEAQ in the germline V gene. The CDR3 DNA reads as TGTGCCAGCAGCTTACAGGGAGCGGGGGGGCCCGGGGAGCTGTTTTTT. It encodes CASSLQGAGGPGELFF.

This clonotype was seen ten or more times. The chain couples TRBV7-9 to TRBJ2-5; TRBD2 agrees at 7 bases. V was pared by 6 bases and J by 4 bases, with 11 bases of the junction left unmatched. The CDR3 contains 15 residues. CDR1 SEHNR and CDR2 FQNEAQ come from the germline V gene (reference sequence). CDR3 in DNA: TGTGCCAGCAGTCCGACTGGGGGGGGACGAGAGACCCAGTACTTC. Translation gives CASSPTGGGRETQYF.

As for this clonotype: In this CDR3 the conserved last residue, phenylalanine or tryptophan, is missing, so a read error is likely. The DNA is left out, because the CDR3 cannot be placed on it with certainty; the CDR3 is given as TCRdb lists it. The gene calls are TRBV2 and TRBJ2-6; the table's D call of TRBD2 was not tested on the DNA. The CDR3 numbers 16 amino acids, ends counted. Germline V gene data show CDR1 as SNHLY and CDR2 as FYNNEI. Here the CDR3 reads CATRTSGNSGANVLLL.

This clonotype was found once. The rearrangement joins TRBV7-8 to TRBJ1-6; D perhaps matches TRBD1 (5 bases). The CDR3 spans 18 residues. Germline V gene sequence: CDR1 SGHVS, CDR2 FQNEAQ. Deletions cut 5 bases from V and 2 bases from J, with 19 bases between. CDR3 residues: CASSPRVRVGPYNSPLHF. CDR3 nucleotides: TGTGCCAGCAGCCCCCGGGTCAGGGTTGGGCCCTATAATTCACCCCTCCACTTT.

The V call is TRBV5-1, the J call TRBJ1-1, with D possibly TRBD1 on 5 matching bases. V lost 4 bases to trimming and J lost 4 bases, with 11 bases between them. Per the germline V gene, CDR1 is SGHRS and CDR2 is YFSETQ. This CDR3 is 13 amino acids long. CDR3 region: CASSVDRSTEAFF. The DNA for the CDR3 is TGCGCCAGCAGCGTCGACAGATCCACTGAAGCTTTCTTT.

This clonotype has at least ten counts. The chain's CDR3 is CSVETDSNQPQHF. The CDR3, as DNA: TGCAGCGTCGAGACAGATAGCAATCAGCCCCAGCATTTT. The gene calls are TRBV29-1 and TRBJ1-5; TRBD1 might be the D (5 bases). Germline V gives CDR1 SQVTM, CDR2 ANQGSEA. V was shortened by 6 bases and J by 0 bases, with 9 bases between the two germline ends. This CDR3 contains 13 residues.

This clonotype was seen many times. The chain links TRBV10-1 to TRBJ2-7; D gene uncertain. Trimming cost V 3 bases and J 6 bases, with 9 bases left between them. The CDR3 is made up of 12 amino acids. Germline V gene sequence: CDR1 WNHNN, CDR2 SYGVQD (reference sequence). This CDR3 reads CASSEVGGEQYF. Written as DNA, the CDR3 is TGCGCCAGCAGTGAAGTGGGTGGCGAGCAGTACTTC.

This clonotype has at least ten counts. The J gene is TRBJ2-2, the V gene TRBV7-3, with 14 positions matching TRBD2. Germline lookup yields CDR1 SGHTA and CDR2 FQGTGA. This CDR3 contains 16 residues. V lost 4 bases, J lost 4 bases, and 2 bases stayed unmatched. The CDR3 nucleotides are TGTGCCAGCAGCTCTGGACTAGCGGGAGGCACCGGGGAGCTGTTTTTT. Translating it yields CASSSGLAGGTGELFF.

This chain connects TRBV20-1 to TRBJ2-7; TRBD2 matches at 7 bases. The CDR3 totals 14 residues. V shed 5 bases, J shed 5 bases, and the junction held 12 bases outside the gene matches. Germline loops: CDR1 DFQATT, CDR2 SNEGSKA (reference sequence). The CDR3 loop is CSAGASGYPDEQYF. The CDR3 region has the DNA TGCAGTGCTGGGGCTAGCGGCTACCCCGACGAGCAGTACTTC.

This clonotype was detected only a few times. The rearrangement links TRBV7-9 to TRBJ2-6; TRBD1 might be the D (6 bases). Germline V lookup: CDR1 SEHNR, CDR2 FQNEAQ (reference sequence). Trimming removed 5 bases at V and 0 bases at J, with 17 bases between. The CDR3 runs to 18 residues. The CDR3, as DNA: TGTGCCAGCAGCCGATGGCAGGGGTTAGACTCTGGGGCCAACGTCCTGACTTTC. This codes for CASSRWQGLDSGANVLTF.

The V call is TRBV20-1, the J call TRBJ2-7, with TRBD2 as a possible D gene (5 bases). The V and J ends lost 0 bases and 1 base respectively, with 16 bases between them. Germline-derived CDR1 and CDR2 are DFQATT and SNEGSKA (reference sequence). This CDR3 is built from 16 residues. CDR3 residues: CSARDEAGTRSYEQYF. The CDR3 nucleotides read TGCAGTGCTAGAGATGAGGCGGGTACGAGGTCCTACGAGCAGTACTTC.

With regard to this clonotype: Just one base apart from a much larger clone, this may be a read error. J is TRBJ1-1 and V is TRBV19; D perhaps matches TRBD1 (5 bases). Germline CDR1 LNHDA, CDR2 SQIVND (reference sequence). This CDR3 contains 12 residues. Trimming left V 11 bases short and J 5 bases short, with 15 bases between. CDR3 nucleotides: TGTGCCGGTCGGGTCGAGGGGACTGAAGCTTTCTTT. As protein: CAGRVEGTEAFF.

V usage is TRBV6-5 and J usage is TRBJ1-2; no clear D gene. With 2 bases removed from V and 0 bases from J, the gap between germline ends came to 10 bases. Germline values: CDR1 MNHEY, CDR2 SVGAGI. The CDR3 runs 15 residues. The chain's CDR3 is CASSYNYRANYGYTF. DNA for the CDR3: TGTGCCAGCAGTTACAATTATCGGGCTAACTATGGCTACACCTTC.

V usage is TRBV25-1 and J usage is TRBJ2-7, with 7 bases matching TRBD2. The CDR3 totals 17 residues. Per germline, CDR1 MGHDK and CDR2 SYGVNS. After removal of 0 bases from V and 7 bases from J, the junction contained 15 bases not matched to a gene. Here the CDR3 DNA reads TGTGCCAGCAGTGAATATCTGGGCAGGGCAGGCGGGGGTGAGCAGTACTTC. Amino acids: CASSEYLGRAGGGEQYF.

This clonotype was detected many times. The V and J genes are TRBV29-1 and TRBJ2-7; maybe TRBD2 (6 bases). Germline V gene lookup returns CDR1 SQVTM and CDR2 ANQGSEA. CDR3 length: 12 amino acids. V was clipped by 3 bases and J by 5 bases, with 11 bases between them. CDR3 residues: CSVDWGVDEQYF. The CDR3 coding sequence is TGCAGCGTTGACTGGGGGGTCGACGAGCAGTACTTC.

This chain uses TRBV20-1 with TRBJ2-5, with D unresolved. This CDR3 is built from 16 residues. Germline CDR1 DFQATT, CDR2 SNEGSKA (reference sequence). Trimming removed 0 bases at V and 1 base at J, with 15 bases between. CDR3 in DNA: TGCAGTGCTAGAGAAGGCCGACCTGTACGCCAAGAGACCCAGTACTTC. Translating it yields CSAREGRPVRQETQYF.

This clonotype was seen a handful of times. This chain links TRBV5-1 with TRBJ1-1, with unresolved D. The CDR3 is 11 residues long. V was trimmed by 4 bases and J by 7 bases, leaving 8 bases between them. CDR1 SGHRS and CDR2 YFSETQ come from the germline V gene. The CDR3 sequence: CASSGSYEAFF. The DNA of the CDR3 is TGCGCCAGCAGCGGGAGTTATGAAGCTTTCTTT.

This clonotype was observed a handful of times. The gene calls are TRBV9 and TRBJ2-7; 7 bases are a match to TRBD1. V lost 5 bases and J lost 3; bases outside the gene matches: 11. The germline CDR1 and CDR2 sequences are SGDLS and YYNGEE. The CDR3 extends over 15 amino acids. The CDR3 coding sequence is TGTGCCAGCAGTTACGACAGGGCCCTCATCTACGAGCAGTACTTC. It translates to CASSYDRALIYEQYF.

This clonotype turned up a few times. This sequence joins TRBV12-3 or TRBV12-4 and TRBJ2-7; 9 bases align to TRBD1. The V and J ends lost 6 bases and 6 bases, in that order; junction bases with no gene match: 6. CDR3 size: 13 residues. In nucleotides, the CDR3 is TGTGCCAGCAGCCCGGACAGGGGCCCCGAGCAGTACTTC. It specifies CASSPDRGPEQYF.

The chain carries TRBV7-9 and TRBJ1-6; D possibly corresponds to TRBD1 (5 bases). The CDR3 sequence is 16 residues long. Germline V gene sequence: CDR1 SEHNR, CDR2 FQNEAQ (reference sequence). Trimming removed 5 bases at V and 6 bases at J, with 17 bases between. For the CDR3, the DNA is TGTGCCAGCAGCCTTTTGGAGGGGCAGGGTAATTCACCCCTCCACTTT. Its translation: CASSLLEGQGNSPLHF.

This clonotype was picked up many times. This chain connects TRBV7-2 to TRBJ1-5; D gene uncertain. This CDR3 has 13 residues. Germline assignment: CDR1 SGHTA and CDR2 FQGNSA. V lost 2 bases to trimming and J lost 5 bases, with 7 bases between them. The CDR3 reads CASSLSGYQPQHF. In DNA form, the CDR3 reads TGTGCCAGCAGCTTAAGCGGGTATCAGCCCCAGCATTTT.

The chain carries TRBV10-3 and TRBJ1-5, with TRBD1 matching 7 bases. Germline V gene lookup returns CDR1 ENHRY and CDR2 SYGVKD. The junction had 9 bases not matched to a gene; V was cut back by 11 bases and J by 5 bases. The CDR3 spans 13 residues. CDR3 sequence: CAWSTGVYQPQHF. The CDR3 DNA reads TGTGCCTGGTCTACAGGGGTTTATCAGCCCCAGCATTTT.

The V gene is TRBV24-1, the J gene TRBJ1-5; 7 nucleotides agree with TRBD1. Trimming took 4 bases from V and 2 from J; bases not matched to a gene: 4. The germline V gene encodes CDR1 KGHDR and CDR2 SFDVKD. The CDR3 spans 15 residues. The CDR3 protein is CATSEGGGGNQPQHF. CDR3 nucleotide sequence: TGTGCCACCAGTGAAGGGGGCGGTGGCAATCAGCCCCAGCATTTT.

This clonotype was seen only once. This chain joins TRBV7-9 and TRBJ2-5; the D call may be TRBD1 or TRBD2 (5 bases each). V was trimmed by 4 bases and J by 5 bases, leaving 17 bases between them. CDR1 and CDR2 from the germline V gene are SEHNR and FQNEAQ (reference sequence). The CDR3 contains 15 residues. CDR3 protein: CASSSGRGFGETQYF. As DNA, the CDR3 is TGTGCCAGCAGCTCGGGGCGAGGGTTTGGGGAGACCCAGTACTTC.

The chain carries TRBV12-3 or TRBV12-4 and TRBJ2-3; D unclear. This CDR3 contains 13 residues. Trimming pared 6 bases from V and 3 bases from J, leaving 10 bases between. Here the CDR3 reads CASSPTYTDTQYF. CDR3 sequence (DNA): TGTGCCAGCAGCCCGACATATACAGATACGCAGTATTTT.

The chain carries TRBV10-3 and TRBJ1-1, with D perhaps matching TRBD1 (6 bases). With 6 bases removed from V and 0 bases from J, the gap between germline ends came to 17 bases. The CDR3 covers 16 residues. Looked up from germline, CDR1 is ENHRY and CDR2 is SYGVKD. The CDR3 spells CAIRGDTGTLNTEAFF. For the CDR3, the DNA is TGTGCCATCAGGGGAGATACAGGGACACTGAACACTGAAGCTTTCTTT.